This T cell receptor beta chain was profiled in a study of T cell responses to AZD1222 COVID-19 vaccine. Study background: Samples with a second dose at about 4 or about 12 weeks were pooled together. Study findings and constraints: Without day 14 samples, only post-peak T cell repertoires were studied. Per reports, nearly half of all spike-specific TCRs target regions that are unmutated in variants. Donor demographics were predominantly white British with a female majority; clonal diversity may be underestimated.

Per the germline V gene, CDR1 is SGHVT and CDR2 is SQSDAQ. The CDR3 spans 17 residues. V was shortened by 1 base and J by 0 bases, with 13 bases between the two germline ends. Assay: immunoSEQ multiplex PCR; the TCRdb copy retains only in-frame clones and omits some. The sample records some 180,000 clones, around nine tenths being singletons. Concerning this clone: Its antigen is not identified.

The TCR sequence derives from an adult in good health. The sequencing here drew on peripheral blood, taken on day 0 of AZD1222 vaccination. This rearrangement joins TRBV7-4 to TRBJ1-5; maybe TRBD1 (5 bases). The CDR3 sequence: CASSLEWPGYSNQPQHF. The CDR3 DNA reads TGTGCCAGCAGCTTAGAATGGCCAGGGTATAGCAATCAGCCCCAGCATTTT.